This TCR beta chain was captured in a study of OX40 agonist ivuxolimab in advanced cancers. For the study in its entirety: Ivuxolimab was a fully human IgG2 agonistic monoclonal antibody targeting the costimulatory receptor OX40 (CD134). The dose-escalation cohort was roughly 83% male with a mean age of roughly 60 years, ranging from roughly 20 to 80. The point of sequencing TCRbeta in the periphery was to test whether ivuxolimab changed TCR sequence diversity and drove clonal T-cell expansion. Intravenous ivuxolimab was administered to patients every 2 weeks at six dose levels: 0.01, 0.1, 0.3, 1.5, 3 and 10 mg/kg. The paper reports the monotherapy dose-escalation portion (N of about 47 patients) of the phase I ivuxolimab trial. Partial responses were achieved by three dose-escalation patients, of whom one had hepatocellular carcinoma and two had cutaneous melanoma. Patients were allowed to have had prior anti-PD-1, anti-PD-L1 or anti-CTLA-4 therapy, and approximately 40% of the dose-escalation patients had previously received checkpoint inhibitors. Of the approximately 50 patients in dose escalation, 19 had hepatocellular carcinoma, about 15 had melanoma, 9 had renal cell carcinoma and 9 had head and neck cancer. What the authors observed across the whole study: Partial responders in the 0.1-3.0 mg/kg groups had among the lowest normalized peripheral clonal expansion, especially among CD8+ T cells. Low levels of normalized T-cell clonal expansion were also seen in some nonresponding patients. After ivuxolimab, more expanded clones were found on average in CD8+ T cells than in CD4+ T cells. At doses of 0.1 to 3.0 mg/kg, clonal expansion of both CD4+ and CD8+ T cells in blood was seen between baseline and week 6. The antigen specificity of the clonally expanded peripheral T cells was not determined.

To sequence the TCRbeta CDR3 region, genomic DNA was isolated from the sorted cells. TCRbeta CDR3 regions were sequenced using the immunoSEQ Assay. The clones in this table, taken by TCRdb from immuneACCESS, are in-frame only. Not every clone is retained; where verified, under half of the shortfall comes from an unresolved V gene, and the cause of the rest is unknown. A total of some 48,000 clones appear in this sample, 60% to 85% of them only once. The ten largest clones represent approximately 2% of the sample. Patients with a history of autoimmune disease or receiving systemic immunosuppression were excluded from the trial. Peripheral blood for TCR sequencing was drawn from every dose cohort at baseline, at cycle 4 day 1 and at cycle 7 day 1. The samples were drawn from a first-in-human, open-label, multicenter phase I dose-escalation trial of ivuxolimab. The trial enrolled adults with locally advanced or metastatic head and neck squamous cell, hepatocellular, melanoma or renal cell carcinoma. Before TCR sequencing, CD4+ and CD8+ T cells were separately sorted from peripheral blood.

In regard to this clone: Its specific antigen is unknown. Base qualities were left out, and no much larger clone turns up one base away.

This receptor was obtained from an adult with an advanced solid tumor such as melanoma, head and neck, liver or kidney cancer. Sequenced here: CD4+ or CD8+ T cells sorted from blood, sampled in a trial of the OX40 agonist ivuxolimab.

The CDR3 protein sequence reads: CAWTHSNYGYTF. Here is the DNA: TGTGCCTGGACTCACAGCAACTATGGCTACACCTTC. The chain was built from TRBV30 and TRBJ1-2, with no confident D gene call. CDR1 and CDR2 were assigned from the germline V gene (reference sequence) as GTSNPN and SVGIG. From its cysteine to its phenylalanine, the CDR3 spans 12 amino acids. Only the CDR3 portion is preserved as DNA: 36 bases, with reading frame beginning at the first base. Trimming takes 4 bases from V and 2 bases from J, and the germline ends sit 8 bases apart.